Listed below are T cell receptor beta chains from one sample, sequenced in a study of vaccination and CD4 T cells after COVID-19. Each CDR3 protein is one row after TCRdb ran MiXCR on the PCR reads. The data show some 16,000 distinct CDR3 sequences, with 40% to 65% seen just once and approximately 3.7% held by the top ten. Antigen specificity for these receptors is unknown. Here the sequenced sample was CD4+ T cells from blood, cultured in vitro, taken before SARS-CoV-2 vaccination. These receptors all stem from a human donor who had recovered from COVID-19. The CDR3 runs from the conserved cysteine through the conserved F or W. D genes are given only for firm matches. Clone size, where shown, is once, few, many, or a class for clones that have expanded.

V gene	clone size	J gene	D gene	CDR3 DNA	CDR3 protein
TRBV2	-	TRBJ1-1	TRBD1	TGTGCCAGCAGTGATAATGGACAGGGGGTTAAAGCTTTCTTT	CASSDNGQGVKAFF
TRBV10-3	-	TRBJ2-7	-	TGTGCCACTCGAGGGACTTCTGGGGGCGACGAGCAGTACTTC	CATRGTSGGDEQYF
TRBV19	-	TRBJ2-1	TRBD2	TGTGCCACACAACTAGCGGGAGGTTCCAATGAGCAGTTCTTC	CATQLAGGSNEQFF
TRBV20-1	-	TRBJ1-5	-	TGCAGTGCTATGGGCATCGCGCAGCCCCAGCATTTT	CSAMGIAQPQHF
TRBV19	-	TRBJ1-1	-	TGTGCCAGTAGTCAGCACACTGAAGCTTTCTTT	CASSQHTEAFF
TRBV28	-	TRBJ1-1	-	TGTGCCAGCAGTTTCCCGGGACAGAACACTGAAGCTTTCTTT	CASSFPGQNTEAFF
TRBV2	-	TRBJ1-4	-	TGTGCCAGCAGTGAATATGGCCGGCAGATCACGGAAAAACTGTTTTTT	CASSEYGRQITEKLFF
TRBV7-6	-	TRBJ1-1	-	TGTGCCAGCAGCCCCATTGGGGGTTCGAACACTGAAGCTTTCTTT	CASSPIGGSNTEAFF
TRBV6-1	-	TRBJ1-5	TRBD1	TGTGCCAGCAGAAAAACAGGGGTGGGTAATCAGCCCCAGCATTTT	CASRKTGVGNQPQHF
TRBV6-2/TRBV6-3	few	TRBJ2-2	TRBD1	TGTGCCAGCACCTCGAACAGGGGTGGGCTGTTTTTT	CASTSNRGGLFF
TRBV7-4	-	TRBJ1-1	-	TGTGCCAGCAGCGTAGGTCCCGGGACGGGAGTGTTTGAAGCTTTCTTT	CASSVGPGTGVFEAFF
TRBV7-2	-	TRBJ2-1	-	TGTGCCAGCAGTCTGGACACAACCTACAATGAGCAGTTCTTC	CASSLDTTYNEQFF
TRBV28	-	TRBJ1-3	-	TGTGCCAGCAGTCCCAGGGTCTGGAACACCATATATTTT	CASSPRVWNTIYF
TRBV7-9	-	TRBJ2-3	TRBD2	TGTGCCAGCAGCTTAGGGCTAGCGGGAGCAGATACGCAGTATTTT	CASSLGLAGADTQYF
TRBV7-8	few	TRBJ2-1	TRBD1	TGTGCCAGCAAGGAGGTATCAAGGGTCCGACAGGGGGCTTGGAATGAGCAGTTCTTC	CASKEVSRVRQGAWNEQFF
TRBV6-1	few	TRBJ1-2	-	TGTGCCAGCAGTGCCGACCTTGTGGGTGGCTACACCTTC	CASSADLVGGYTF
TRBV6-5	few	TRBJ2-5	TRBD2	TGTGCCAGCAGTTTCCCAACTAGCGGGAGGTTCGAGACCCAGTACTTC	CASSFPTSGRFETQYF
TRBV27	-	TRBJ1-4	-	TGTGCCAGCACTAAGGGAGTCGGCGAAAAACTGTTTTTT	CASTKGVGEKLFF
TRBV6-5	-	TRBJ1-5	-	TGTGCCAGCAGTTATTCTTCATATCGGTTCCCTAATCAGCCCCAGCATTTT	CASSYSSYRFPNQPQHF
TRBV5-1	-	TRBJ2-3	-	TGCGCCAGCAGCTTGGCCTTCGGGTCCACAGATACGCAGTATTTT	CASSLAFGSTDTQYF
TRBV7-6	-	TRBJ2-1	-	TGTGCCAGCAGCTTGTCCTTTAGCGTCAACAATGAGCAGTTCTTC	CASSLSFSVNNEQFF
TRBV6-1	once	TRBJ1-2	-	TGTGCCAGCAGTGAAGTCGCGAGCACCTATGGCTACACCTTC	CASSEVASTYGYTF
TRBV4-1	once	TRBJ2-7	-	TGCGCCAGCAGCCGGGAAGGAACAGGAACCTACGAGCAGTACTTC	CASSREGTGTYEQYF
TRBV20-1	-	TRBJ1-4	-	TGCAGTGCTAGAAGGGCAGGGTTTGATGAAAAACTGTTTTTT	CSARRAGFDEKLFF
TRBV11-3	-	TRBJ2-5	TRBD2	TGTGCCAGCAGCTTAGATCCTAGCGGGGCCCAAGAGACCCAGTACTTC	CASSLDPSGAQETQYF
TRBV27	few	TRBJ1-5	-	TGTGCCAGCAGTTCCTCAGCCCGTAGCAATCAGCCCCAGCATTTT	CASSSSARSNQPQHF
TRBV27	-	TRBJ1-1	TRBD1	TGTGCCAGCAGGAACACAGGGGTCACTGAAGCTTTCTTT	CASRNTGVTEAFF
TRBV20-1	-	TRBJ1-5	TRBD1	TGCAGTGCTAGAGATCTAGGGGGCGGGCAGCCCCAGCATTTT	CSARDLGGGQPQHF
TRBV11-1	-	TRBJ2-1	TRBD1	TGTGCCAGCAGTCCCAAATGGTCTGGGAGGCAGGGGGCAAAGGAGCAGTTCTTC	CASSPKWSGRQGAKEQFF
TRBV19	-	TRBJ2-5	TRBD1	TGTGCCAGTAGTACCACAGGGGTCCAAGAGACCCAGTACTTC	CASSTTGVQETQYF
TRBV2	few	TRBJ1-1	TRBD1	TGTGCCGGGGACAGGAGCATGAACACTGAAGCTTTCTTT	CAGDRSMNTEAFF
TRBV25-1	-	TRBJ2-1	TRBD1	TGTGCCAGCGAGGCCGGGACAGGGATAGGCAATGAGCAGTTCTTC	CASEAGTGIGNEQFF
TRBV27	-	TRBJ2-7	-	TGTGCCAGCGCCAAGGGGCTCACCTACGAGCAGTACTTC	CASAKGLTYEQYF
TRBV28	-	TRBJ1-1	TRBD1	TGTGCCAGCAGTCTAATACAGGGGGTGGGGAACACTGAAGCTTTCTTT	CASSLIQGVGNTEAFF
TRBV2	-	TRBJ2-5	-	TGTGCCAGCAGTGAAGCGCTTCGGGGCGCGGGAGAGACCCAGTACTTC	CASSEALRGAGETQYF
TRBV7-2	-	TRBJ2-1	-	TGTGCCAGCAGCTTAGCGAACGGAAATGAGCAGTTCTTC	CASSLANGNEQFF
TRBV12-3/TRBV12-4	-	TRBJ1-5	-	TGTGCCAGTGATCGGGGGCTTGGCAATCAGCCCCAGCATTTT	CASDRGLGNQPQHF
TRBV7-2	once	TRBJ2-1	-	TGTGCCAGCAGCCTAGGGGTCAATGAGCAGTTCTTC	CASSLGVNEQFF
TRBV28	-	TRBJ1-5	-	TGTGCCAGCAGTTCCAGGGTTTATAGCAATCAGCCCCAGCATTTT	CASSSRVYSNQPQHF
TRBV20-1	-	TRBJ1-3	-	TGCAGTGTCGAGCCGGCAGGAGAGGACACCATATATTTT	CSVEPAGEDTIYF